This TCR beta chain was sequenced during a study of cytomegalovirus exposure and HLA in healthy donors. Overall study results and limits: Across donors, presence/absence analyses took sequencing depth to be roughly uniform. Further analysis, carried out later, found HLA-associated TCR beta chains more clonally expanded than equally common other chains.

The PCR contained 60 Vbeta and 13 Jbeta primers. Profiling relied on immunoSEQ multiplex PCR, and the TCRdb table lists in-frame clones only, not all of them. The sample holds under 200,000 clones, approximately 86% seen once. Germline CDR1 SGDLS, CDR2 YYNGEE. This CDR3 contains 16 residues. Trimming removed 1 base from V and 8 bases from J; junction bases left unmatched: 11. A note on this clone: What it binds is not known.

The sequence came from a young woman in good health and CMV-seronegative. The genes are TRBV9 and TRBJ2-1, with 8 bases identical to TRBD2. The sequenced material came from PBMCs. In nucleotides, the CDR3 is TGTGCCAGCAGCGTAAAGCGGGAGCGCGTCTGGGATGAGCAGTTCTTC. Its protein product is CASSVKRERVWDEQFF.